This TCR beta chain appears in the sequencing data of a study of glioma-infiltrating T cells after dendritic cell vaccination. Study in general: Patients received three intradermal dendritic cell vaccine injections at biweekly intervals.

This sample's time point: after dendritic cell vaccination, including at tumor progression/relapse. V lost 3 bases and J lost 3; bases outside the gene matches: 9. The CDR3 has 15 residues. CDR1 and CDR2 from the germline V gene are SGHRS and YFSETQ. On this clone itself: What it binds is unknown.

Produced via immunoSEQ multiplex PCR; TCRdb's table is partial and in-frame only. The sample lists 75,000 to 95,000 clones, around 86% occurring once. Whole-study results and caveats: Longer survival after dendritic cell vaccination followed higher pretreatment TIL content.

The V gene is TRBV5-1, the J gene TRBJ2-7; 7 nucleotides agree with TRBD2. The sample in question was blood, obtained after dendritic cell vaccination. This TCR came from a human donor with glioblastoma. The CDR3 loop reads CASSSTSVLGYEQYF. The CDR3 nucleotides read TGCGCCAGCAGCTCTACTAGCGTTTTAGGCTACGAGCAGTACTTC.